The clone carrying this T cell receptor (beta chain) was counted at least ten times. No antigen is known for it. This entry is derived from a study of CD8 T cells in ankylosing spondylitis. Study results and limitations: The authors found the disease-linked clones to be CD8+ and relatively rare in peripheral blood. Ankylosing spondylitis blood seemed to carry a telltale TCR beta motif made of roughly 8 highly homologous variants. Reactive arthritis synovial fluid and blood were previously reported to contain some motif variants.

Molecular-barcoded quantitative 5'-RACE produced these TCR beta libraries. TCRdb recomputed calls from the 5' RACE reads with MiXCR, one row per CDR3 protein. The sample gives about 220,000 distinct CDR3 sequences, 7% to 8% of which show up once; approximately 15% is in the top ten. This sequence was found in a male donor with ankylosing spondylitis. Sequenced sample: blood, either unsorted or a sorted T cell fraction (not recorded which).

The CDR3 coding sequence is TGTGCCAGCAGCTTTGGGATTCGGCGGGACGAGCAGTACTTC. It encodes CASSFGIRRDEQYF. The chain recombines TRBV7-8 with TRBJ2-7; a possible D gene is TRBD2 (5 bases). With 3 bases removed from V and 5 bases from J, the gap between germline ends came to 14 bases. CDR1 SGHVS and CDR2 FQNEAQ come from the germline V gene. This CDR3 region has 14 residues. The variable domain in full, with the rest retrieved from reference TRBV7-8 and TRBJ2-7, is GAGVSQSPRYKVAKRGQDVALRCDPISGHVSLFWYQQALGQGPEFLTYFQNEAQLDKSGLPSDRFFAERPEGSVSTLKIQRTQQEDSAVYLCASSFGIRRDEQYFGPGTRLTVT.